The present TCR beta chain was sequenced within a study of spatial heterogeneity in lung cancer. Overall study context: The study observed each unique TCR and UMI combination more than ten times on average in raw reads.

TCRdb reprocessed the 5' RACE reads with MiXCR, giving one entry per CDR3 protein. The table lists 40,000 to 45,000 distinct CDR3 sequences, about 13% of them singletons. The length of the CDR3 is 13 residues. With 4 bases removed from V and 2 bases from J, the gap between germline ends came to 6 bases. The germline gives CDR1 SGHAT, CDR2 FQNNGV. Study-level results: In blood, ubiquitous expanded tumor TCRs appeared more at resection than follow-up.

Of note for this clonotype: The antigen is not known.

Stated time point: sample taken at primary tumor resection. Unsorted tumor, nontumor lung tissue or cryopreserved PBMC supplied the whole RNA. Samples came from 70 to 80 TRACERx patients with untreated early-stage lung cancer. The chain recombines TRBV11-2 with TRBJ1-3; D is ambiguous. This receptor was taken from a male donor with early-stage non-small cell lung cancer. Sequenced material: PBMCs, taken at surgery. CDR3 DNA: TGTGCCAGCAGCTCCGGGGCTGGAAACACCATATATTTT. It is translated as CASSSGAGNTIYF.